Listed below are T cell receptor beta chains from one sample, sequenced in a study of blood T cells in healthy people across ages. TCRdb fed the 5' RACE reads into MiXCR, producing one record per CDR3 protein. The sample holds roughly 1,300,000 distinct CDR3 sequences, around 59% seen once. The source material was blood. The source is a man younger than 30 in good health. Each CDR3 is given with its conserved first and last residue. The order of the fields is J gene, D gene, V gene, clone size, CDR3 DNA, CDR3 protein. The D gene is left open where the match is weak. For some rows the clone size is stated as once, few or many, or as a class when expanded; others skip it.

TRBJ2-7 NA TRBV10-3 NA TGTGCCATCATGGGACCGGACATCTCCGAGCAGTACTTC CAIMGPDISEQYF
TRBJ1-1 NA TRBV6-5 NA TGTGCCGGCAGTTACTCGGCCCCGATTCAGGGCCACACTGAAGCTTTCTTT CAGSYSAPIQGHTEAFF
TRBJ2-7 NA TRBV6-1 NA TGTGCCAGCAGTGATTCCTTTTTCGAGCAGTACTTC CASSDSFFEQYF
TRBJ2-5 TRBD2 TRBV4-2 NA TGTGCCAGCAGCCGCGACGGGACTAGCGGGGAACAGACCCAGTACTTC CASSRDGTSGEQTQYF
TRBJ1-2 TRBD1 TRBV3-1 NA TGTGCCAGCAGCCAGGGACAGGATGGATTCGGCTACACCTTC CASSQGQDGFGYTF
TRBJ1-5 TRBD1 TRBV5-5 few TGTGCCAGCAGCGAAAGACAGGGTACAATGAGCAATCAGCCCCAGCATTTT CASSERQGTMSNQPQHF
TRBJ2-7 TRBD2 TRBV4-1 NA TGCGCCAGCAGCCACGTCGGGACTAGAGAAGAGCAGTACTTC CASSHVGTREEQYF
TRBJ2-7 TRBD1 TRBV20-1 NA TGCAGTGCTACGGACAGGCCCTACGAGCAGTACTTC CSATDRPYEQYF
TRBJ1-4 TRBD1 TRBV12-3/TRBV12-4 NA TGTGCCAGCAGCCCCGGAAGACAGGGGTTTGTCGTAGGGGAAAAACTGTTTTTT CASSPGRQGFVVGEKLFF
TRBJ1-1 NA TRBV5-1 NA TGCGCCAGCAGCTTGGCCGATGTAACACGTAGAAACACTGAAGCTTTCTTT CASSLADVTRRNTEAFF
TRBJ2-5 NA TRBV29-1 few TGCAGCGTTGAAGATAACCTCCGGAGGGGGCCATTACGGCAGTACTTC CSVEDNLRRGPLRQYF
TRBJ2-3 NA TRBV10-2 NA TGCGCCACTACAGGGACATGGGGCACAGATACGCAGTATTTT CATTGTWGTDTQYF
TRBJ2-7 NA TRBV14 few TGTGCCAGCAGCCAAGTGCACTACGAGCAGTACTTC CASSQVHYEQYF
TRBJ2-7 TRBD2 TRBV20-1 NA TGCAGTGCTAGTGCAGGGAGGGCCTACGAGCAGTACTTC CSASAGRAYEQYF
TRBJ1-2 TRBD1 TRBV11-1 few TGTGCCAGCAGCGACAGGGTTAATGGCTATGGCTACACCTTC CASSDRVNGYGYTF
TRBJ2-4 NA TRBV6-1 once TGTGCCAGCAACGTAAAAAACATTCAGTACTTC CASNVKNIQYF
TRBJ2-5 NA TRBV5-1 NA TGCGCCAGCAGCTTGGGGGGGGCCGGCCAAGAGACCCAGTACTTC CASSLGGAGQETQYF
TRBJ1-4 NA TRBV2 NA TGTGCCTGGGGCCAGGGCTCGGGAAAACTGTTTTTT CAWGQGSGKLFF
TRBJ2-3 NA TRBV29-1 NA TGCAGCGTTGACCACCCAGATACGCAGTATTTT CSVDHPDTQYF
TRBJ2-1 TRBD1 TRBV4-2 NA TGTGCCAGCAGCCAAGTAGAGGGGGCCAACAATGAGCAGTTCTTC CASSQVEGANNEQFF
TRBJ2-4 NA TRBV20-1 few TGCAGTGCTAGACCAGGGCAACAGTACTTC CSARPGQQYF
TRBJ2-7 NA TRBV12-1 NA TGTGCCAGCAGCTTTGCAGGGCCACCATTCTACGAGCAGTACTTC CASSFAGPPFYEQYF